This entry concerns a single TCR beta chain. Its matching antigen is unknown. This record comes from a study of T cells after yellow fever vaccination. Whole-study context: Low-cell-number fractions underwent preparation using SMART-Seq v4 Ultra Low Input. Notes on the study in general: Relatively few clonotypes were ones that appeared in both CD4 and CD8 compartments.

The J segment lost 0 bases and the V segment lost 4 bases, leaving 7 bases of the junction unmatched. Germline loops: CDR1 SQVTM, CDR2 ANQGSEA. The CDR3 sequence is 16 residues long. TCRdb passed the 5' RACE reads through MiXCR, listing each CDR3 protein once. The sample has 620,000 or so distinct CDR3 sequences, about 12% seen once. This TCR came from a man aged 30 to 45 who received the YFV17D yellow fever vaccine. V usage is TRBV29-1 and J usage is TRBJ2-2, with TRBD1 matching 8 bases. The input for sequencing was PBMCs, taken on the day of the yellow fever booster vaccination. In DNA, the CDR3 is TGCAGCGTTGGTATTCTACAGGGGGCGAACACCGGGGAGCTGTTTTTT. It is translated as CSVGILQGANTGELFF.